A selection of T cell receptor beta chains follows, all from one sample in a study of shared T cell receptors in the human thymus. Assay used: immunoSEQ multiplex PCR; TCRdb lists only in-frame clones, some missing. The sample holds under 700,000 clones, approximately 80% seen once. The sample was also reused in another study, on human thymus T cells.

Sequencing input: thymocytes. All receptors derive from a boy younger than two with a congenital heart defect. The CDR3 runs from the conserved cysteine through the conserved F or W. The D gene is left open where the match is weak. Where a row states a size, it is once, few, many or the class of an expanded clone; other rows omit it.

clone size	V gene	J gene	D gene	CDR3 DNA	CDR3 protein
-	TRBV15	TRBJ2-7	-	TGTGCCACCAGCAGATCAAACAGCGTCGGAGGCCCCTACGAGCAGTACTTC	CATSRSNSVGGPYEQYF
-	TRBV18	TRBJ2-7	TRBD1	TGTGCCAGCTCACCAGACGTGTCCCGGGACAGGAAAGTCTGCTCCGAGCAGTACTTC	CASSPDVSRDRKVCSEQYF
-	TRBV5-4	TRBJ2-6	-	TGTGCCAGCAGCTTGTCAAAGGGGCGGACTGGGGCCAACGTCCTGACTTTC	CASSLSKGRTGANVLTF
-	TRBV21-1	TRBJ2-3	-	TGTGCCAGCAGCAAAGTAGGTGTGGGGCCAGATACGCAGTATTTT	CASSKVGVGPDTQYF
-	TRBV6-7	TRBJ2-5	TRBD1	TGTGCCAGCATGCCCAGGGGGCTTCAAAAGACCCAGTACTTC	CASMPRGLQKTQYF
-	TRBV18	TRBJ2-7	-	TGTGCCAGCTCACCCTTCCGGCCGGGCGAGCAGTACTTC	CASSPFRPGEQYF
-	TRBV6-1	TRBJ2-6	-	TGTGCCAGCAGTGACCCCTCGACAGGGGAGGGATCTGGGGCCAACGTCCTGACTTTC	CASSDPSTGEGSGANVLTF
-	TRBV19	TRBJ2-7	TRBD1	TGTGCCAGTAGTTACCGGACAGGGACTCGCCCCTTCGAGCAGTACTTC	CASSYRTGTRPFEQYF
-	TRBV19	TRBJ1-1	-	TGTGCCAGTAGTATGCCCCCCCAGGCCTTGAACACTGAAGCTTTCTTT	CASSMPPQALNTEAFF
-	TRBV5-4	TRBJ2-7	TRBD2	TGTGCCAGCAGCCTAGGGACTAGCGGGGGGCCCTACGAGCAGTACTTC	CASSLGTSGGPYEQYF
once	TRBV4-2	TRBJ1-4	-	TGTGCCAGCAGCCATGGACAGATCTATAATGAAAAACTGTTTTTT	CASSHGQIYNEKLFF
few	TRBV5-1	TRBJ2-7	TRBD2	TGCGCCAGCAGCGGCCAGAAAAAAACCCCGGGACTAGCGGGAGGCGCGAGCTCCTACGAGCAGTACTTC	CASSGQKKTPGLAGGASSYEQYF
-	TRBV5-5	TRBJ2-5	-	TGTGCCAGCAGCGTTACGGAAGAGACCCAGTACTTC	CASSVTEETQYF
few	TRBV4-2	TRBJ2-3	TRBD2	TGTGCCAGCAGCTCCCGGGCGGGAGGGCCGCGTAGCACAGATACGCAGTATTTT	CASSSRAGGPRSTDTQYF
-	TRBV5-4	TRBJ2-7	-	TGTGCCAGCAGCTTGGCCCTTGTGAGCGAGCAGTACTTC	CASSLALVSEQYF
-	TRBV11-3	TRBJ2-7	TRBD1	TGTGCCAGCAGCGAGGGGACAGGGTCCTACGAGCAGTACTTC	CASSEGTGSYEQYF
-	TRBV19	TRBJ1-4	-	TGTGCCAGTAGTCGGTTTAATGAAAAACTGTTTTTT	CASSRFNEKLFF
-	TRBV4-3	TRBJ2-5	TRBD2	TGCGCCAGCAGCCAAGATCGGGTAGTGGGAGGGCTGACTAGGGGAGAGACCCAGTACTTC	CASSQDRVVGGLTRGETQYF
-	TRBV7-3	TRBJ1-2	TRBD1	TGTGCCAGCAGCTGCGACAGGGCCTTTGGCTACACCTTC	CASSCDRAFGYTF
once	TRBV9	TRBJ2-3	-	TGTGCCAGCAGCGCCAGACTAAACACAGATACGCAGTATTTT	CASSARLNTDTQYF